A single sample is the source of the 4 T cell receptor beta chains below, sequenced in a study of response to subunit inactivated influenza vaccine. TCRdb reanalysed the RT-PCR reads using MiXCR and keeps one entry per CDR3 protein. Among 530,000 or so distinct CDR3 sequences listed, around 13% were seen once. Sequencing used PBMCs from blood, obtained 12 days after vaccination. These receptors were taken from a man in his forties or fifties who received an inactivated influenza vaccine.

The sample holds many counts of this clonotype. The J gene is TRBJ1-1, the V gene TRBV5-1; maybe TRBD1 (6 bases). Trimming pared 6 bases from V and 0 bases from J, leaving 15 bases between. This CDR3 region has 15 residues. The germline V gene encodes CDR1 SGHRS and CDR2 YFSETQ. The CDR3 sequence is CASNPGGGLNTEAFF. The CDR3 DNA is TGCGCCAGCAACCCGGGGGGCGGACTGAACACTGAAGCTTTCTTT.

This chain links TRBV20-1 with TRBJ2-7, with D unresolved. The CDR3 runs to 10 residues. Germline-derived CDR1 and CDR2 are DFQATT and SNEGSKA (reference sequence). V gave up 0 bases and J gave up 5 bases, with 2 bases separating them. The CDR3 spells CSAREDEQYF. CDR3 DNA sequence: TGCAGTGCTAGAGAGGACGAGCAGTACTTC.

The gene calls are TRBV13 and TRBJ2-7; 9 bases are a match to TRBD2. This CDR3 region has 16 residues. With V trimmed by 4 bases and J by 0 bases, 7 bases remained unmatched. Germline V gives CDR1 PRHDT, CDR2 FYEKMQ (reference sequence). CDR3 residues: CASSSLSAGGSYEQYF. The CDR3 DNA sequence: TGTGCCAGCAGCTCCCTCTCAGCGGGGGGCTCCTACGAGCAGTACTTC.

This clonotype came up a few times. V is TRBV12-3 or TRBV12-4 and J is TRBJ2-2; D call uncertain. There are 12 residues in the CDR3. The V end was cut by 5 bases, the J end by 6 bases, with 7 bases between. CDR3 nucleotide sequence: TGTGCCAGCAGTCAACACTCCGGGGAGCTGTTTTTT. Translating gives CASSQHSGELFF.